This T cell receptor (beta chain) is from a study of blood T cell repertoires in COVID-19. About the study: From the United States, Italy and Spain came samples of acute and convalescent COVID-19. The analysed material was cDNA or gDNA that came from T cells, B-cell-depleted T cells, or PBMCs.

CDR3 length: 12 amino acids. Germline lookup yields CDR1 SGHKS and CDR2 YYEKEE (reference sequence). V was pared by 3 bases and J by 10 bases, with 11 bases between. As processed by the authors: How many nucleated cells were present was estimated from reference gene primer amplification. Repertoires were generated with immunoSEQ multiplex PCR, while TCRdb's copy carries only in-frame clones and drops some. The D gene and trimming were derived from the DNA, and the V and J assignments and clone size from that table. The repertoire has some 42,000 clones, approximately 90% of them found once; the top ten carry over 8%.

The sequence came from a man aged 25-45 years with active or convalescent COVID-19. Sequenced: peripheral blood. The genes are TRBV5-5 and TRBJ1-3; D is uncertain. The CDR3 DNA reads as TGTGCCAGCAGCTCGTTACTCGGGACCATATATTTT. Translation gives CASSSLLGTIYF. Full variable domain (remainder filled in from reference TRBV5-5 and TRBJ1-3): DAGVTQSPTHLIKTRGQQVTLRCSPISGHKSVSWYQQVLGQGPQFIFQYYEKEERGRGNFPDRFSARQFPNYSSELNVNALLLGDSALYLCASSSLLGTIYFGEGSWLTVV.